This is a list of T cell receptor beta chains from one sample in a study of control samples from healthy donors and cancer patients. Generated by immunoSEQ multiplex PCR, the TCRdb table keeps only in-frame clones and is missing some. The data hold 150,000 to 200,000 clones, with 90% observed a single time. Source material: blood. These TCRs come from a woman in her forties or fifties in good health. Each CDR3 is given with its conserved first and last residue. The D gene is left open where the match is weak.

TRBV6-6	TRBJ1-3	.	CASSRPRNTIYF
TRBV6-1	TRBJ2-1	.	CASSDHSIGLVGQFF
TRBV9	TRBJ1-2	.	CASSVEAQNYGYTF
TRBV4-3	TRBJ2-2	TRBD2	CASSQESQREGIYRELFF
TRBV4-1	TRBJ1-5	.	CASSQDRVGHQPQHF
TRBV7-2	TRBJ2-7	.	CASSLNLYEQYF
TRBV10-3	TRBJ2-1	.	CAISERAGGTASYNEQFF
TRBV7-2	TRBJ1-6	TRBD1	CASSLPGLQGANSPLHF
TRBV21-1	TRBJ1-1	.	CASSKDRDREDMNTEAFF
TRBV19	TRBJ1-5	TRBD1	CASVDRERNQPQHF
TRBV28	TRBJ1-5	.	CASSLADSNQPQHF
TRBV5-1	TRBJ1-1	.	CASSLERTEAFF